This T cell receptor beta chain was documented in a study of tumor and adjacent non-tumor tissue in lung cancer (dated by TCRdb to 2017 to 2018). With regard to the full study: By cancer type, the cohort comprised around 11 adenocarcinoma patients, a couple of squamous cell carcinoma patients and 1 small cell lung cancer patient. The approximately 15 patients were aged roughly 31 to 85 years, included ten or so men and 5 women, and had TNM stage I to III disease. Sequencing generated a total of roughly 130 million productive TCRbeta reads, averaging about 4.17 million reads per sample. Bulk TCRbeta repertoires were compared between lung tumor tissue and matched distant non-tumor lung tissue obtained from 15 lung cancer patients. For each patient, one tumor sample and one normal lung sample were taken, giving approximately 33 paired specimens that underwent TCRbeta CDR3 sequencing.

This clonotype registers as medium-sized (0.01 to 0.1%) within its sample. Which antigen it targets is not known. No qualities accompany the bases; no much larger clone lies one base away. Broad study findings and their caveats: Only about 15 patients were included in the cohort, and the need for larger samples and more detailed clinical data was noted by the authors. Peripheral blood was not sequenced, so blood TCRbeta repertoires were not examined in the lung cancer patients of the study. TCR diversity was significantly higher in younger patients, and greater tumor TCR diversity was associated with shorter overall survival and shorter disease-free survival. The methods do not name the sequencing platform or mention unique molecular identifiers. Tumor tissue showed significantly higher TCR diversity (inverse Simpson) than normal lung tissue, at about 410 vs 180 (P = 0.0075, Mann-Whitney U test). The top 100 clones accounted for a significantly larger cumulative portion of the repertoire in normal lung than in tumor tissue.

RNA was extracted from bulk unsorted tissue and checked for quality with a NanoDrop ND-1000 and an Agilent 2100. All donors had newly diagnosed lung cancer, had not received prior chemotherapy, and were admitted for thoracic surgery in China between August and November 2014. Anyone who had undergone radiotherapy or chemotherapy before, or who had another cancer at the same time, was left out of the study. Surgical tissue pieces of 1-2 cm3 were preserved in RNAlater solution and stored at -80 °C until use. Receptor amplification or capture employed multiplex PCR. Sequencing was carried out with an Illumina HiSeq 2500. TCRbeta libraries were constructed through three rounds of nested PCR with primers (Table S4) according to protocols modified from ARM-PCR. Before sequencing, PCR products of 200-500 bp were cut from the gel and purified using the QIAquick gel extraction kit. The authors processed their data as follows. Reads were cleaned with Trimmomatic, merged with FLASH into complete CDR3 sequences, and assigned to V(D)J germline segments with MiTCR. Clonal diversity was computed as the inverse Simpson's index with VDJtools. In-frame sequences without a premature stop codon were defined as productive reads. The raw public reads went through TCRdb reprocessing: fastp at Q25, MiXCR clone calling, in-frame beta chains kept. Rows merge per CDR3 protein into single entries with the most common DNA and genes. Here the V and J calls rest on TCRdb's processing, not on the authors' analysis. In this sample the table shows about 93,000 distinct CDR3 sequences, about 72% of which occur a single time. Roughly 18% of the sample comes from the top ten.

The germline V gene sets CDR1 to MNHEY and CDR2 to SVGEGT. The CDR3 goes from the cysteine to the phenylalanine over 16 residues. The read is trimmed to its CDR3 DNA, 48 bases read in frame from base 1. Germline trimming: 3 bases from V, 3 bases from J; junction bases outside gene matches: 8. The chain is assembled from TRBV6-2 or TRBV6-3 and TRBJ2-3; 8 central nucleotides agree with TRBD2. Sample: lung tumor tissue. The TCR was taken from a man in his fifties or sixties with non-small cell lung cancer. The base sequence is TGTGCCAGCAGTTATAGAGCGGGAGATAGGACAGATACGCAGTATTTT. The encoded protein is CASSYRAGDRTDTQYF.